The 25 T cell receptor beta chains presented below share a single source sample, sequenced in a study of low-dose radiotherapy and immunotherapy resistance in tumors. Primers targeting TRAV and TRBV primed first-strand cDNA, covering alpha and beta chains. TCR amplification ran roughly 20 PCR cycles using constant-region and V-primer adapter primers. TCRdb reprocessed the reads via MiXCR and lists one record per CDR3 protein. The sample includes around 60,000 distinct CDR3 sequences, about 25% of them seen just once. Noted time point: after trial treatment. Indicated treatment: LDRT plus nivolumab, ipilimumab, low-dose cyclophosphamide and aspirin (RACIN trial). The sequenced sample was PBMCs, obtained after low-dose radiotherapy plus immunotherapy. The receptors derive from a male donor with prostate cancer.

This clonotype was counted many times. V is TRBV7-2 and J is TRBJ1-5, with a weak D call TRBD1 (5 bases). CDR3 length equals 15 residues. Germline CDR1 SGHTA, CDR2 FQGNSA. V shed 3 bases and J shed 2 bases, with 11 bases lying between them. The CDR3 loop is CASSFTGNGNQPQHF. In DNA form, the CDR3 reads TGTGCCAGCAGCTTTACAGGTAACGGCAATCAGCCCCAGCATTTT.

In its sample, this clonotype was seen many times. J is TRBJ2-7 and V is TRBV7-9; possibly TRBD1 for D (6 bases). The ends were cut back, 5 bases at V and 2 bases at J, with 16 bases in the middle. This CDR3 has 15 residues. Germline-derived CDR1 and CDR2 are SEHNR and FQNEAQ (reference sequence). The DNA for the CDR3 is TGTGCCAGCAGCCTGAGACAGGATGTCACCTACGAGCAGTACTTC. The encoded protein is CASSLRQDVTYEQYF.

This clonotype has a count of ten or more. The chain has TRBV27 and TRBJ2-7, with D perhaps being TRBD1 or TRBD2 (6 bases each). The germline V gene has CDR1 MNHEY and CDR2 SMNVEV (reference sequence). Trimming took off 3 bases at V and 8 bases at J, with 14 bases between the two ends. This CDR3 has 13 residues. The CDR3 DNA sequence: TGTGCCAGCAGTTTGTGGGGGGCGGATAAGCAGTACTTC. The encoded protein is CASSLWGADKQYF.

This clonotype was counted between two and nine times. CDR3 in DNA: TGTGCCAGCAGCACGATTAGCGGGTTGTCCTACGAGCAGTACTTC. Its translation is CASSTISGLSYEQYF. The V call is TRBV7-2, the J call TRBJ2-7; TRBD2 matches at 7 bases. This CDR3 is built from 15 residues. The V segment lost 5 bases and the J segment 1 base; nucleotides outside the gene matches: 8. Looked up from germline, CDR1 is SGHTA and CDR2 is FQGNSA.

The rearrangement joins TRBV5-4 to TRBJ2-6; D could derive from TRBD1 or TRBD2 (5 bases each). The CDR3 has 18 residues. Trimming took off 1 base at V and 0 bases at J, with 14 bases between the two ends. Germline-derived CDR1 and CDR2 are SGHNT and YYREEE (reference sequence). This CDR3 reads CASSLPGRINSGANVLTF. The DNA of the CDR3 is TGTGCCAGCAGCTTGCCGGGACGGATTAACTCTGGGGCCAACGTCCTGACTTTC.

There are a few counts of this clonotype. The chain has TRBV19 and TRBJ2-2, with D maybe TRBD1 (6 bases). Germline V lookup: CDR1 LNHDA, CDR2 SQIVND (reference sequence). This CDR3 comprises 16 residues. The V end was cut by 5 bases, the J end by 5 bases, with 18 bases between. CDR3 residues: CASSHGQGRGTGELFF. The CDR3 bases are TGTGCCAGTAGTCACGGTCAGGGGCGTGGGACCGGGGAGCTGTTTTTT. Variable domain in full (rest from reference TRBV19 and TRBJ2-2): DGGITQSPKYLFRKEGQNVTLSCEQNLNHDAMYWYRQDPGQGLRLIYYSQIVNDFQKGDIAEGYSVSREKKESFPLTVTSAQKNPTAFYLCASSHGQGRGTGELFFGEGSRLTVL.

This chain joins TRBV10-1 and TRBJ1-4; perhaps TRBD1 as D (6 bases). V was cut by 4 bases and J by 4 bases, with 10 bases left in between. CDR1 and CDR2 (germline): WNHNN, SYGVQD (reference sequence). This CDR3 region has 14 residues. Written as DNA, the CDR3 is TGCGCCAGCAGTGGGGACAACGATAATGAAAAACTGTTTTTT. This translates into CASSGDNDNEKLFF.

V gene TRBV3-1 combines with J gene TRBJ2-3, with 11 bases lining up with TRBD2. Germline CDR1 and CDR2: LGHDT and YNNKEL (reference sequence). This CDR3 is built from 17 residues. Germline trimming cut 3 bases from V and 3 bases from J; bases unmatched to any gene: 8. CDR3 sequence: CASSHTGLAGGTDTQYF. The CDR3 DNA reads as TGTGCCAGCAGCCACACGGGTCTAGCGGGAGGTACAGATACGCAGTATTTT.

This clonotype was seen at least ten times. V usage is TRBV4-3 and J usage is TRBJ1-1, with a tentative D call TRBD1 (6 bases). The germline CDR1 and CDR2 sequences are LGHNA and YSLEER. This CDR3 is 14 amino acids long. V dropped 0 bases and J dropped 11 bases, with 16 bases sitting between them. CDR3 protein: CASSQDFGGWLAFF. For the CDR3, the DNA is TGCGCCAGCAGCCAAGATTTTGGGGGCTGGTTGGCTTTCTTT.

Note on this clonotype: It is likely a read error: a sequence one base away is far more abundant. The gene calls are TRBV10-3 and TRBJ2-1; 10 nucleotides match TRBD1. The CDR3 runs to 16 residues. The germline CDR1 and CDR2 sequences are ENHRY and SYGVKD. The CDR3 DNA reads as TGTGCCAGCAGTGAGTCGACAGGGGGCCCTCGGGGTGAGCAGTCCTTC. It codes for CASSESTGGPRGEQSF.

This clonotype occurred once. This rearrangement joins TRBV19 to TRBJ1-4; D uncertain. CDR3 length: 14 residues. The germline V gene encodes CDR1 LNHDA and CDR2 SQIVND (reference sequence). V was pared by 6 bases and J by 2 bases, with 10 bases between. CDR3 sequence (DNA): TGTGCCAGTAGAACGGCTTCCACTAATGAAAAACTGTTTTTT. Protein sequence: CASRTASTNEKLFF.

This clonotype has only a few counts. This sequence joins TRBV28 and TRBJ1-5, with D hard to call. The germline gives CDR1 MDHEN, CDR2 SYDVKM. The CDR3 consists of 15 residues. Trimming shortened V by 6 bases and J by 1 base, and 13 bases separated the two germline ends. CDR3 nucleotides: TGTGCCAGCAGGCGCGAGGGAAGGAGCAATCAGCCCCAGCATTTT. Its translation is CASRREGRSNQPQHF.

This clonotype was seen just once. This chain joins TRBV28 and TRBJ2-1, with 12 bases that match TRBD2. J lost 0 bases, V lost 7 bases, and 4 bases had no gene match. The CDR3 consists of 16 residues. CDR1 and CDR2 (germline): MDHEN, SYDVKM. The CDR3, as DNA: TGTGCCAGCACAAGGACTAGCGGGAACTCCTACAATGAGCAGTTCTTC. Its protein is CASTRTSGNSYNEQFF.

This clonotype occurred many times. The chain is built from TRBV5-1 and TRBJ2-7; D gene ambiguous. The germline V gene encodes CDR1 SGHRS and CDR2 YFSETQ. The V end was cut by 2 bases, the J end by 2 bases, with 8 bases between. The CDR3 is 13 amino acids. The CDR3 region has the DNA TGCGCCAGCAGCTTATTAGCCCCCTACGAGCAGTACTTC. It is translated as CASSLLAPYEQYF.

This clonotype was counted many times. The gene calls are TRBV12-3 or TRBV12-4 and TRBJ1-2, with 9 bases identical to TRBD1. This CDR3 region has 13 residues. Trimming cost V 4 bases and J 8 bases; bases outside gene matches: 5. The CDR3 loop is CASSWDRVVGYTF. The CDR3 DNA is TGTGCCAGCAGTTGGGACAGGGTGGTGGGCTACACCTTC.

This clonotype came up many times. The chain employs TRBV5-1 and TRBJ2-1, with unresolved D. Germline lookup yields CDR1 SGHRS and CDR2 YFSETQ. V was cut by 3 bases and J by 8 bases, with 12 bases left in between. The CDR3 contains 13 residues. The CDR3 sequence is CASSSVGTYEQFF. CDR3 DNA: TGCGCCAGCAGCTCGGTCGGAACTTATGAGCAGTTCTTC.

This clonotype was detected a few times. V and J are TRBV6-2 or TRBV6-3 and TRBJ2-3; D remains unclear. The ends were cut back, 2 bases at V and 0 bases at J, with 18 bases in the middle. Per the germline V gene, CDR1 is MNHEY and CDR2 is SVGEGT. This CDR3 has 18 amino acids. The CDR3: CASSYAPWSASSTDTQYF. The CDR3 DNA sequence: TGTGCCAGCAGTTACGCCCCCTGGAGCGCGTCTAGCACAGATACGCAGTATTTT.

This clonotype was picked up many times. The CDR3 bases are TGTGCCAGCAGTGAAGCCTGGACAGGGAGCCGCGAGCAGTACTTC. Amino acid sequence: CASSEAWTGSREQYF. This chain links TRBV6-1 with TRBJ2-7; 8 nucleotides line up with TRBD1. Unmatched junction bases numbered 7, after V lost 0 bases and J lost 6 bases. The CDR3 is made up of 15 amino acids. The V gene's germline CDR1 is MNHNS and CDR2 SASEGT.

At least ten counts were recorded for this clonotype. The gene calls are TRBV2 and TRBJ1-1; no clear D. The germline V gene encodes CDR1 SNHLY and CDR2 FYNNEI. The CDR3 totals 10 residues. The V gene lost 8 bases and the J gene lost 8 bases, with 9 bases spanning the gap. CDR3 sequence (DNA): TGTGCCAGCCGGGTGTCCGAAGCTTTCTTT. This gives the protein CASRVSEAFF.

This clonotype was observed many times. The chain combines TRBV27 with TRBJ2-5, with D unresolved. CDR1 is MNHEY, CDR2 SMNVEV, per germline (reference sequence). The CDR3 has 16 amino acids. V lost 1 base to trimming and J lost 1 base, with 13 bases between them. This chain's CDR3 is CASSLFTSDFQETQYF. The CDR3 DNA reads as TGTGCCAGCAGTTTATTTACCTCGGATTTCCAAGAGACCCAGTACTTC.

J is TRBJ2-3 and V is TRBV7-2; 11 bases are shared with TRBD2. Trimming took 1 base from V and 5 from J; bases not matched to a gene: 11. The CDR3 contains 18 residues. The germline V gene encodes CDR1 SGHTA and CDR2 FQGNSA. The CDR3 sequence is CASSLGSSGGAGKDTQYF. The CDR3 nucleotides read TGTGCCAGCAGCTTAGGGAGTAGCGGGGGGGCTGGAAAAGATACGCAGTATTTT. The variable domain in full, with the rest retrieved from reference TRBV7-2 and TRBJ2-3, is GAGVSQSPSNKVTEKGKDVELRCDPISGHTALYWYRQSLGQGLEFLIYFQGNSAPDKSGLPSDRFSAERTGGSVSTLTIQRTQQEDSAVYLCASSLGSSGGAGKDTQYFGPGTRLTVL.

This clonotype has at least ten counts. V usage is TRBV6-2 or TRBV6-3 and J usage is TRBJ1-1; possibly TRBD1 for D (6 bases). V was trimmed by 0 bases and J by 0 bases, leaving 11 bases between them. The germline gives CDR1 MNHEY, CDR2 SVGEGT. The CDR3 covers 16 residues. This CDR3 reads CASSYSRGFLNTEAFF. CDR3 bases: TGTGCCAGCAGTTACTCCAGGGGATTCCTGAACACTGAAGCTTTCTTT.

This clonotype was observed at least ten times. J is TRBJ2-7 and V is TRBV12-3 or TRBV12-4; a weak D match, TRBD1 (5 bases). V dropped 6 bases and J dropped 0 bases, with 12 bases sitting between them. This CDR3 contains 14 residues. CDR3 DNA: TGTGCCAGCAGAGACAGCTTTAGCTCCTACGAGCAGTACTTC. Translated, it gives CASRDSFSSYEQYF.

This clonotype was recorded at least ten times. This sequence joins TRBV11-2 and TRBJ1-1; weak D call: TRBD1 (5 bases). Germline lookup yields CDR1 SGHAT and CDR2 FQNNGV. The CDR3 loop spans 13 amino acids. The ends were cut back, 5 bases at V and 11 bases at J, with 18 bases in the middle. The CDR3, as DNA: TGTGCCAGCAGCGTAGGGGCCCGCCTGATGGCTTTCTTT. The encoded protein is CASSVGARLMAFF.

In its sample, this clonotype was seen many times. V and J are TRBV11-2 and TRBJ1-2; D gene uncertain. Trimming removed 1 base at V and 0 bases at J, with 9 bases between. CDR1 and CDR2 (germline): SGHAT, FQNNGV. The CDR3 consists of 15 residues. CDR3 sequence: CASSLVQTTNYGYTF. The DNA for the CDR3 is TGTGCCAGCAGCTTAGTACAAACCACTAACTATGGCTACACCTTC.